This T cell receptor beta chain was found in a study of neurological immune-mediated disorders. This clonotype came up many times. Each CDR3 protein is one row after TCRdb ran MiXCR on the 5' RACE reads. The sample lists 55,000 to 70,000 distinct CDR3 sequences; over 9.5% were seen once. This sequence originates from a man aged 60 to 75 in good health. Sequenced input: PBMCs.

CDR3 protein: CASSLWDRGLEDTQYF. The CDR3 DNA follows: TGTGCCAGCAGCCTCTGGGACAGGGGGCTGGAAGATACGCAGTATTTT. J is TRBJ2-3 and V is TRBV7-8; 12 bases agree with TRBD1. The CDR3 sequence is 16 residues long. Germline trimming cut 5 bases from V and 5 bases from J; bases unmatched to any gene: 8. The germline gives CDR1 SGHVS, CDR2 FQNEAQ.